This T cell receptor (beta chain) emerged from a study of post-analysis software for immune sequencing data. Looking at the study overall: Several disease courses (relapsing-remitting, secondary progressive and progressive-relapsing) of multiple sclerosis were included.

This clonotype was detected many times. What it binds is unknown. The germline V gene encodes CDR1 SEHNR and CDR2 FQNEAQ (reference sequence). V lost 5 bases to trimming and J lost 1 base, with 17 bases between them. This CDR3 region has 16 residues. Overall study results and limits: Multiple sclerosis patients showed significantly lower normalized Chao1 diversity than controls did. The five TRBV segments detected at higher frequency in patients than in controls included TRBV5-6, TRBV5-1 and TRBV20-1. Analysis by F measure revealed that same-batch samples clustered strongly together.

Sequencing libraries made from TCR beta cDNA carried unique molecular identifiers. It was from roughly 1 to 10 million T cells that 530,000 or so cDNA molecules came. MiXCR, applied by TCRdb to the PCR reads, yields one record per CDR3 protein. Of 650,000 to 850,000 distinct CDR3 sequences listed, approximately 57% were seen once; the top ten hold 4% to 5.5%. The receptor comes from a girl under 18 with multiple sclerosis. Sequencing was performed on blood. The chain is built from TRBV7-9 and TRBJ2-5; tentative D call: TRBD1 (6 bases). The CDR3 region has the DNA TGTGCCAGCAGCCCCCGAATGGGGGCCTTCCAAGAGACCCAGTACTTC. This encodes CASSPRMGAFQETQYF.